This TCR beta chain stems from a study of regulatory T cells in long-lasting Graves disease. Researchers made TCR beta libraries by using iRepertoire HTBI primers and running Arm-PCR on CDR3 regions. TCRdb recomputed calls from the multiplex PCR reads with MiXCR, one row per CDR3 protein. The sample consists of around 450,000 distinct CDR3 sequences, 15% of them appearing once. This CDR3 has 18 amino acids. The junction had 14 bases not matched to a gene; V was cut back by 1 base and J by 5 bases. Germline assignment: CDR1 MGHRA and CDR2 YSYEKL. Time point specified: newly diagnosed GD, antithyroid drugs for less than 3 months. TCR sequences were obtained from RNA taken from PBMCs. These same data were also listed under a study on T cells in Graves' hyperthyroidism and ophthalmopathy.

The source was peripheral blood mononuclear cells (PBMCs), collected at new diagnosis, from a patient treated with antithyroid drugs. This chain joins TRBV4-1 and TRBJ1-1; 9 positions match TRBD1. The TCR was taken from a woman between 35 and 50 years old with Graves disease. CDR3 sequence reads: CASSQVLDRGLIGTEAFF. DNA of the CDR3: TGCGCCAGCAGCCAAGTCCTGGACAGGGGACTTATTGGTACTGAAGCTTTCTTT.